This TCR beta chain came from a study of T cell responses to AZD1222 COVID-19 vaccine. The CDR3 has 18 amino acids. Trimming took 3 bases from V and 0 from J; bases not matched to a gene: 12. The V gene's germline CDR1 is KGHSH and CDR2 LQKENI. Regarding the study as a whole: Repertoires in all cases were sampled only once the peak T cell response had passed. Across spike, vaccine-associated CD4 TCRs were found, dominant at 160-218 and 743-854. Donors were largely white British and mainly female; clonal diversity was possibly underestimated.

The assay was immunoSEQ multiplex PCR, and TCRdb's table has in-frame clones only and misses some. Of 100,000 to 150,000 clones in the sample, 88% are singletons; the top ten hold approximately 7%. With regard to this clone: No antigen is known for it.

The material sequenced was peripheral blood, taken on day 0 of AZD1222 vaccination. This rearrangement joins TRBV18 to TRBJ1-1, with TRBD1 matching over 8 bases. The sequence derives from an adult in good health. The CDR3 loop is CASSPRVLTDRVNTEAFF. The DNA of the CDR3 is TGTGCCAGCTCACCCCGAGTTTTGACGGACAGGGTGAACACTGAAGCTTTCTTT.